The subject of this entry is one T cell receptor beta chain. Its antigen remains unidentified. Relative to the germline gene, one junction end is altered; a read error may explain this. This entry comes from a study of tumor and adjacent non-tumor tissue in lung cancer listed by TCRdb under 2018. In the study overall: The cohort included around twelve adenocarcinoma, a couple of squamous cell carcinoma and 1 small cell lung cancer patients. For each patient, one tumor sample and one normal lung sample were taken, giving approximately 33 paired specimens that underwent TCRbeta CDR3 sequencing. The study compared bulk TCRbeta repertoires between lung tumor tissue and matched distant non-tumor lung tissue from 15 lung cancer patients. Sequencing produced around 130,000,000 productive TCRbeta reads in total, an average of about 4 million reads per sample. Ages among the roughly 15 patients ranged from about 31 to 85 years, there were approximately 10 men and 5 women, and disease was at TNM stage I to III. General study outcomes and caveats: Neither the sequencing platform nor unique molecular identifiers are mentioned in the methods. TCR diversity was significantly higher in younger patients, and greater tumor TCR diversity was associated with shorter overall survival and shorter disease-free survival. Because peripheral blood was not sequenced, the blood TCRbeta repertoires of the lung cancer patients in the study went unexamined. Tumor tissue showed significantly higher TCR diversity (inverse Simpson) than normal lung tissue, at 431.37 vs 166.20 (P = 0.0075, Mann-Whitney U test). The top 100 clones made up a significantly larger cumulative share of the repertoire in normal lung than in tumor tissue. With only roughly 15 patients in the cohort, the authors noted that larger samples and more detailed clinical data are needed.

Library preparation was by multiplex PCR. The sample was run on an Illumina HiSeq 2500. TCRbeta libraries were constructed through three rounds of nested PCR with primers (Table S4) according to protocols modified from ARM-PCR. Before sequencing, PCR products of 200-500 bp were cut from the gel and purified using the QIAquick gel extraction kit. Per the authors' processing: Reads were cleaned using Trimmomatic, were merged into complete CDR3 sequences using FLASH, and were assigned to V(D)J germline segments using MiTCR. VDJtools was used to compute clonal diversity as the inverse Simpson's index. In-frame sequences without a premature stop codon were defined as productive reads. Through fastp at Q25 and MiXCR, TCRdb rebuilt clones from the public reads, retaining in-frame beta chains. A single entry per CDR3 protein holds the most common genes and DNA from its merged rows. The V and J calls and clone size come from TCRdb's table, not from the authors' own analysis. The sample records approximately 120,000 distinct CDR3 sequences, 55% to 75% of which are singletons. The top ten constitute 13% of the sample.

Bulk unsorted tissue served as the source for RNA extraction, and RNA quality was assessed using a NanoDrop ND-1000 and an Agilent 2100. Donors were newly diagnosed lung cancer patients admitted for thoracic surgery in China between August and November 2014, without prior chemotherapy. Anyone who had undergone radiotherapy or chemotherapy before, or who had another cancer at the same time, was left out of the study. Surgical tissue pieces of 1-2 cm3 were preserved in RNAlater solution and stored at -80 °C until use. The CDR3 covers 13 residues, taking in both the cysteine and the phenylalanine. Left in the record is the CDR3 DNA by itself, 39 bases read in frame from the first base. For CDR1 and CDR2, the germline V gene lists MNHEY and SVGEGT.

The receptor chain draws on TRBV6-2 or TRBV6-3 and TRBJ2-3, with 7 bases in between that match TRBD2. The sample taken for sequencing was lung tumor tissue. The TCR comes from a man aged 30 to 45 with non-small cell lung cancer. The CDR3 corresponds to CVSRNSGPDTQYF. The nucleotide sequence reads TGTGTCAGCAGGAATAGCGGGCCCGACACGCAGTATTTT.